The 28 T cell receptor beta chains presented below share a single source sample, sequenced in a study of blood T cell repertoires in COVID-19. Sequenced by immunoSEQ multiplex PCR; TCRdb stores in-frame clones only, minus some. Of 300,000 or so clones in the sample, over 85% are singletons; the top ten hold 2.9%. The sequenced sample consisted of PBMCs or T cells enriched from blood (not recorded which). The receptors were sampled from a woman between 45 and 60 years old who had been exposed to COVID-19.

The V and J genes are TRBV4-1 and TRBJ1-2; possibly TRBD1 for D (6 bases). The CDR3 runs 16 residues. Trimming stripped 1 base from V and 4 bases from J, with 16 bases between. Germline CDR1 reads MGHRA; CDR2 reads YSYEKL. The CDR3 reads CASSQGITGIVYGYTF. The CDR3 DNA follows: TGCGCCAGCAGCCAAGGGATTACAGGGATAGTCTATGGCTACACCTTC.

The V call is TRBV19, the J call TRBJ1-3; D not certain. Trimming shortened V by 4 bases and J by 1 base, and 14 bases separated the two germline ends. The germline V gene has CDR1 LNHDA and CDR2 SQIVND (reference sequence). CDR3 length: 16 amino acids. The CDR3, as DNA: TGTGCCAGTAGTACGCCCCGGGTAGCGTCTGGAAACACCATATATTTT. Protein product: CASSTPRVASGNTIYF.

The chain joins TRBV5-1 to TRBJ1-2; D may be TRBD1 (5 bases). CDR1 and CDR2 from the germline V gene are SGHRS and YFSETQ. Trimming shortened V by 0 bases and J by 2 bases, and 11 bases separated the two germline ends. The CDR3 length is 15 residues. The CDR3 sequence: CASSLASDRNYGYTF. In DNA, the CDR3 is TGCGCCAGCAGCTTGGCGTCTGACAGAAACTATGGCTACACCTTC.

The rearrangement joins TRBV2 to TRBJ2-6; 10 positions agree with TRBD1. V lost 7 bases to trimming and J lost 1 base; unmatched junction nucleotides: 7. Germline-derived CDR1 and CDR2 are SNHLY and FYNNEI. The CDR3 has 17 amino acids. Here the CDR3 reads CASTDRGPSSGANVLTF. The CDR3 nucleotides read TGTGCCAGCACTGACAGGGGGCCAAGTTCTGGGGCCAACGTCCTGACTTTC.

The chain joins TRBV2 to TRBJ2-1; 9 positions agree with TRBD1. This CDR3 comprises 13 residues. J lost 11 bases, V lost 5 bases, and 7 bases had no gene match. Germline V gene sequence: CDR1 SNHLY, CDR2 FYNNEI. The CDR3 reads CASSPRTGEKQFF. CDR3 nucleotide sequence: TGTGCCAGCAGTCCGCGGACAGGGGAAAAGCAGTTCTTC.

This clone appeared once. The V gene is TRBV21-1, the J gene TRBJ2-5; TRBD1, as called in the table, went unchecked against the DNA. TRBV21-1 is designated a pseudogene. The CDR3 runs 14 residues. CDR3 sequence reads: CASSNRGPRETQYF. The CDR3 nucleotides read TGTGCCAGCAGCAACAGGGGGCCCAGGGAGACCCAGTACTTC.

This chain's CDR3 is CASSFWTADTGELFF. The CDR3 region has the DNA TGTGCCAGCTCATTCTGGACAGCCGACACCGGGGAGCTGTTTTTT. The chain carries TRBV18 and TRBJ2-2, with D possibly being TRBD1 (6 bases). In germline, CDR1 is KGHSH, CDR2 LQKENI. The CDR3 runs 15 residues. Trimming removed 5 bases at V and 3 bases at J, with 13 bases between.

The rearrangement uses TRBV6-1 and TRBJ1-2; 8 nucleotides match TRBD1. V was pared by 2 bases and J by 6 bases, with 5 bases of the junction left unmatched. Germline loops: CDR1 MNHNS, CDR2 SASEGT. The CDR3 totals 14 residues. CDR3 protein: CASSEYLTGDGYTF. CDR3 bases: TGTGCCAGCAGTGAATATCTGACAGGGGATGGCTACACCTTC.

As concerns this clone: Germline is not matched at one junction end, which may reflect a read error. V gene TRBV19 combines with J gene TRBJ2-2; 8 bases fit TRBD1. The CDR3 has 13 residues. Germline V gene data show CDR1 as LNHDA and CDR2 as SQIVND (reference sequence). CDR3 loop: CASSPTGTGSARF. CDR3 nucleotides: TGTGCCAGTAGTCCTACCGGGACAGGTTCCGCCCGATTT.

V gene TRBV23-1 combines with J gene TRBJ1-2; D unclear. TRBV23-1 is reported as an ORF; its role is uncertain. The CDR3 consists of 13 residues. V was cut by 6 bases and J by 8 bases, with 16 bases left in between. CDR3 residues: CASSRTVSRGYTF. The CDR3 bases are TGCGCCAGCAGCAGGACTGTGTCCAGAGGCTACACCTTC.

This chain uses TRBV5-4 with TRBJ2-5; perhaps TRBD2 as D (5 bases). The V gene's germline CDR1 is SGHNT and CDR2 YYREEE (reference sequence). V gave up 3 bases and J gave up 5 bases, with 17 bases separating them. CDR3 length equals 15 residues. CDR3 nucleotide sequence: TGTGCCAGCAGCTCCTCTCGGGGTCTCGGGGAGACCCAGTACTTC. Its translation is CASSSSRGLGETQYF.

The chain combines TRBV27 with TRBJ1-1; the D gene is possibly TRBD1 (6 bases). Trimming took 4 bases from V and 5 from J, leaving 17 bases between them. The CDR3 has 15 amino acids. Germline V gives CDR1 MNHEY, CDR2 SMNVEV (reference sequence). CDR3 nucleotide sequence: TGTGCCAGCAGTTGGGTCGGGGGGCGAAGTACTGAAGCTTTCTTT. This encodes CASSWVGGRSTEAFF.

V is TRBV5-1 and J is TRBJ1-1; 8 bases are a match to TRBD1. Trimming removed 5 bases from V and 8 bases from J; junction bases left unmatched: 11. Germline assignment: CDR1 SGHRS and CDR2 YFSETQ. The CDR3 is 14 amino acids. The CDR3: CASRRQGPPSEAFF. The CDR3 DNA reads as TGCGCCAGCAGACGACAGGGGCCCCCTTCGGAAGCTTTCTTT.

V gene TRBV6-2 or TRBV6-3 combines with J gene TRBJ1-1; the D is unclear. The CDR3 sequence is 12 residues long. Germline-derived CDR1 and CDR2 are MNHEY and SVGEGT. Trimming took off 4 bases at V and 2 bases at J, with 5 bases between the two ends. In DNA form, the CDR3 reads TGTGCCAGCAGTTCCGTTAACACTGAAGCTTTCTTT. Translated, it gives CASSSVNTEAFF.

The rearrangement links TRBV5-1 to TRBJ2-2, with 10 bases lining up with TRBD1. The germline V gene encodes CDR1 SGHRS and CDR2 YFSETQ. The J segment lost 2 bases and the V segment lost 6 bases, leaving 10 bases of the junction unmatched. This CDR3 has 17 amino acids. The CDR3 region has the DNA TGCGCCAGCAACTTAAGGACAGGGGGTTATAACACCGGGGAGCTGTTTTTT. This translates into CASNLRTGGYNTGELFF.

The chain couples TRBV7-9 to TRBJ1-1; the D is unclear. From germline, CDR1 is SEHNR and CDR2 FQNEAQ (reference sequence). Trimming cost V 4 bases and J 6 bases, with 18 bases left between them. CDR3 length: 15 amino acids. For the CDR3, the DNA is TGTGCCAGCAGCTCCACTAATCGACTCGGCGCTGAAGCTTTCTTT. It yields the protein CASSSTNRLGAEAFF.

The chain is built from TRBV3-1 (or the pseudogene TRBV3-2) and TRBJ1-2; tentative D call: TRBD1 (6 bases). V was trimmed by 0 bases and J by 0 bases, leaving 11 bases between them. The germline CDR1 and CDR2 sequences are LGHDT and YNNKEL (reference sequence). This CDR3 comprises 16 residues. CDR3 nucleotide sequence: TGTGCCAGCAGCCAAGAGGGTAGGACAGCTAACTATGGCTACACCTTC. It specifies CASSQEGRTANYGYTF.

This chain links TRBV28 with TRBJ2-7; D perhaps matches TRBD1 (6 bases). The CDR3 consists of 14 residues. Germline loops: CDR1 MDHEN, CDR2 SYDVKM. Trimming shortened V by 3 bases and J by 2 bases, and 11 bases separated the two germline ends. The CDR3 protein is CASSLWDKPYEQYF. The CDR3 coding sequence is TGTGCCAGCAGTTTGTGGGACAAGCCCTACGAGCAGTACTTC.

The chain joins TRBV7-9 to TRBJ2-7, with 11 bases aligning to TRBD1. CDR3 length equals 15 residues. Trimming took 5 bases from V and 5 from J; bases not matched to a gene: 8. The V gene's germline CDR1 is SEHNR and CDR2 FQNEAQ (reference sequence). CDR3 region: CASSPPGQGVDEQYF. CDR3 coding DNA: TGTGCCAGCAGCCCCCCGGGACAGGGGGTAGACGAGCAGTACTTC.

The chain recombines TRBV27 with TRBJ2-3; D is perhaps TRBD2 (7 bases). This CDR3 spans 15 amino acids. Trimming cost V 10 bases and J 0 bases, with 17 bases left between them. The germline gives CDR1 MNHEY, CDR2 SMNVEV (reference sequence). The CDR3 bases are TGTGCCACGGCCCTGCGGGGGCTTAGCACAGATACGCAGTATTTT. Its protein product is CATALRGLSTDTQYF.

The chain is built from TRBV5-1 and TRBJ2-1; D is possibly TRBD2 (5 bases). Germline values: CDR1 SGHRS, CDR2 YFSETQ. The CDR3 has 15 amino acids. Between the trimmed V and J ends, which lost 6 bases and 0 bases, there was a span of 13 bases. CDR3 in DNA: TGCGCCAGCACGGCGGGTGCGAGCTCCTACAATGAGCAGTTCTTC. Translating it yields CASTAGASSYNEQFF. Combining the CDR3 with reference TRBV5-1 and TRBJ2-1 gives the whole variable domain KAGVTQTPRYLIKTRGQQVTLSCSPISGHRSVSWYQQTPGQGLQFLFEYFSETQRNKGNFPGRFSGRQFSNSRSEMNVSTLELGDSALYLCASTAGASSYNEQFFGPGTRLTVL.

V and J are TRBV6-1 and TRBJ1-2, with D possibly TRBD1 on 6 matching bases. This CDR3 region has 15 residues. The germline gives CDR1 MNHNS, CDR2 SASEGT. V was pared by 3 bases and J by 0 bases, with 11 bases between. The CDR3 protein is CASSEDRNTNYGYTF. The DNA for the CDR3 is TGTGCCAGCAGTGAGGACAGAAATACTAACTATGGCTACACCTTC.

The chain uses TRBV11-3 and TRBJ2-1, with 7 bases fitting TRBD1. The CDR3 consists of 15 residues. J was trimmed by 3 bases and V by 1 base; bases with no gene match: 3. Germline CDR1 and CDR2: SGHNT and YENEEA. The CDR3 nucleotides read TGTGCCAGCAGCTTAGGGGACAGAGACTACAATGAGCAGTTCTTC. This encodes CASSLGDRDYNEQFF.

This chain links TRBV6-5 with TRBJ1-2; D uncertain. Looked up from germline, CDR1 is MNHEY and CDR2 is SVGAGI. This CDR3 contains 15 residues. Trimming stripped 2 bases from V and 3 bases from J, with 13 bases between. As DNA, the CDR3 is TGTGCCAGCAGTTACCGCGGACGGGGTGACTATGGCTACACCTTC. Protein: CASSYRGRGDYGYTF.

The chain is built from TRBV5-5 and TRBJ2-7; D ambiguous. V was trimmed by 2 bases and J by 6 bases, leaving 12 bases between them. Germline assignment: CDR1 SGHKS and CDR2 YYEKEE (reference sequence). The CDR3 contains 13 residues. This CDR3 reads CASSLSPQREQYF. DNA of the CDR3: TGTGCCAGCAGCTTATCTCCCCAGCGCGAGCAGTACTTC.

The chain has TRBV5-4 and TRBJ1-4; no clear D gene. From germline, CDR1 is SGHNT and CDR2 YYREEE (reference sequence). The length of the CDR3 is 14 residues. Trimming cost V 0 bases and J 4 bases, with 7 bases left between them. The CDR3, as DNA: TGTGCCAGCAGCTTGGAGAGACATAATGAAAAACTGTTTTTT. Translating gives CASSLERHNEKLFF.

This sequence joins TRBV29-1 and TRBJ1-2; maybe TRBD1 (5 bases). Per germline, CDR1 SQVTM and CDR2 ANQGSEA. The CDR3 runs 13 residues. V was clipped by 6 bases and J by 2 bases, with 13 bases between them. Written as DNA, the CDR3 is TGCAGCGTCGGGGGACCGCAAAACTATGGCTACACCTTC. It specifies CSVGGPQNYGYTF.

The genes are TRBV27 and TRBJ2-3; maybe TRBD1 (6 bases). The CDR3 spans 17 residues. In germline, CDR1 is MNHEY, CDR2 SMNVEV (reference sequence). Trimming shortened V by 5 bases and J by 2 bases, and 20 bases separated the two germline ends. CDR3 region: CASSRLPGHKNTDTQYF. CDR3 nucleotides: TGTGCCAGCAGTAGACTTCCGGGACACAAAAACACAGATACGCAGTATTTT.